This T cell receptor beta chain was found in a study of cytomegalovirus exposure and HLA in healthy donors. Study-wide context: Earlier, 100 million to 130 million unique TCR beta sequences were recovered from some 200 million T cells by an analysis. Whole-study results and caveats: The study assumed roughly uniform donor sequencing depth for presence/absence analyses. Several of the most significant clusters appeared linked to common viral pathogens, based on a later analysis.

Use of 60 Vbeta and 13 Jbeta primers characterized the PCR. Sequencing was performed with immunoSEQ multiplex PCR; in TCRdb, only in-frame clones are kept and a portion is missing. The sample includes about 130,000 clones, 65% to 80% of them seen just once. Trimming pared 1 base from V and 1 base from J, leaving 11 bases between. Germline CDR1 reads SGHTS; CDR2 reads YDEGEE. CDR3 length: 15 residues. Donors consisted of healthy bone marrow donors. Note on this clone: Its specificity is unknown.

This clonotype was sampled from a man aged 35 to 55 in good health and CMV-seronegative. The chain joins TRBV5-8 to TRBJ1-1; weak D call: TRBD1 (5 bases). Sequencing input: PBMCs. The CDR3 loop reads CASSLRRGGNTEAFF. CDR3 sequence (DNA): TGTGCCAGCAGCTTGCGCCGGGGGGGGAACACTGAAGCTTTCTTT. The variable domain in full, completed from reference TRBV5-8 and TRBJ1-1, reads EAGVTQSPTHLIKTRGQQATLRCSPISGHTSVYWYQQALGLGLQFLLWYDEGEERNRGNFPPRFSGRQFPNYSSELNVNALELEDSALYLCASSLRRGGNTEAFFGQGTRLTVV.